Below, one TCR beta chain is given with its context. Primers: 60 Vbeta forward and 13 Jbeta reverse. The method was immunoSEQ multiplex PCR; TCRdb's version includes in-frame clones alone and lacks a portion of them. The sample contains about 200,000 clones, 70% to 85% of which appear only once. The CDR3 totals 13 residues. V was clipped by 7 bases and J by 3 bases, with 12 bases between them. Germline assignment: CDR1 SEHNR and CDR2 FQNEAQ (reference sequence). The data originate from a study of cytomegalovirus exposure and HLA in healthy donors. Material for sequencing was PBMCs. The receptor's source is a man aged 40-55 years in good health and CMV-seropositive. The chain employs TRBV7-9 and TRBJ2-5, with D possibly being TRBD1 (6 bases). CDR3 DNA sequence: TGTGCCAGCACCCCAGGGGCTGAAGAGACCCAGTACTTC. The encoded protein is CASTPGAEETQYF.